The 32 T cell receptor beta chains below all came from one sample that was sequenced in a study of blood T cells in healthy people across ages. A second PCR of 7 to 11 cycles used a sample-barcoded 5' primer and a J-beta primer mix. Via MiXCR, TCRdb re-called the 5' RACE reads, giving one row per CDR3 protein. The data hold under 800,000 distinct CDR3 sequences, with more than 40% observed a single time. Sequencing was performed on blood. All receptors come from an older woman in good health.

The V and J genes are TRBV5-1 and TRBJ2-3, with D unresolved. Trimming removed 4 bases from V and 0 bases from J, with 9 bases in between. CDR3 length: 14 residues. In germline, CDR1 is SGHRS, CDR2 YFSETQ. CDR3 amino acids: CASSTTSSTDTQYF. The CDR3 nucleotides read TGCGCCAGCAGCACGACTTCTAGCACAGATACGCAGTATTTT. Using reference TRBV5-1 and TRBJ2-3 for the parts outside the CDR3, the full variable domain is KAGVTQTPRYLIKTRGQQVTLSCSPISGHRSVSWYQQTPGQGLQFLFEYFSETQRNKGNFPGRFSGRQFSNSRSEMNVSTLELGDSALYLCASSTTSSTDTQYFGPGTRLTVL.

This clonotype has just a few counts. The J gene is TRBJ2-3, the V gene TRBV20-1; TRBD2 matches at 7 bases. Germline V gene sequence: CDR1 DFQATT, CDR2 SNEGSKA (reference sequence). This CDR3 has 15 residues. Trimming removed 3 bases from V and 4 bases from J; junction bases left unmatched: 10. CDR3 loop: CSAREAGVIADTQYF. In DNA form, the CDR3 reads TGCAGTGCTAGGGAGGCGGGAGTGATAGCAGATACGCAGTATTTT.

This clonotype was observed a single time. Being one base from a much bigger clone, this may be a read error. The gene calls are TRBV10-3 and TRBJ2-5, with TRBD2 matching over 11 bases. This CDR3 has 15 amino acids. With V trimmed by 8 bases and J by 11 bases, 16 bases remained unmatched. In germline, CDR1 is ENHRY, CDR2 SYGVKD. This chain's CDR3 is CAIDPGTSGLSEQYF. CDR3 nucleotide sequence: TGTGCCATCGATCCCGGGACTAGCGGTCTCAGTGAGCAGTACTTC.

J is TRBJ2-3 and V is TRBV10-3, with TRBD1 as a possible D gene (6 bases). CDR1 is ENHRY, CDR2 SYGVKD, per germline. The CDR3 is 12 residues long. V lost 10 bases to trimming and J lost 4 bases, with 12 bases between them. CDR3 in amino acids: CATQGASDTQYF. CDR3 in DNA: TGTGCCACACAGGGCGCGTCAGATACGCAGTATTTT.

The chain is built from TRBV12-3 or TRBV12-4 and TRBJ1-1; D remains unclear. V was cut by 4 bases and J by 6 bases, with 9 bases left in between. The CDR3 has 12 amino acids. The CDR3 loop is CASSWHRAEAFF. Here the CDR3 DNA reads TGTGCCAGCAGTTGGCATCGGGCTGAAGCTTTCTTT.

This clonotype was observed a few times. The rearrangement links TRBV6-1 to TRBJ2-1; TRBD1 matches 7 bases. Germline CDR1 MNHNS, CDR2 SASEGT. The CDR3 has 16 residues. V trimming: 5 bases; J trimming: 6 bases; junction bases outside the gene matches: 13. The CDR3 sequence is CASSYSAGTAVNEQFF. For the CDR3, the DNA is TGTGCCAGCAGTTACAGCGCCGGGACAGCAGTCAATGAGCAGTTCTTC.

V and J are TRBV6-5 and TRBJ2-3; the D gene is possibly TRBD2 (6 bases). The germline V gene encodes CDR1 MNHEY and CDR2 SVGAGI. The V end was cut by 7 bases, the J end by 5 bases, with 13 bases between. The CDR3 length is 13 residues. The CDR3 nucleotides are TGTGCCAGCACTAGCGTCGGTGGAGATACGCAGTATTTT. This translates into CASTSVGGDTQYF.

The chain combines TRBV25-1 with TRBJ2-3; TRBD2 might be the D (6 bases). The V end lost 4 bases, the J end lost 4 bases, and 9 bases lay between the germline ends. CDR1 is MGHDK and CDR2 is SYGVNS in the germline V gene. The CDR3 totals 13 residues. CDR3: CASSGGLSDTQYF. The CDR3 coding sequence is TGTGCCAGCAGTGGGGGACTTTCAGATACGCAGTATTTT.

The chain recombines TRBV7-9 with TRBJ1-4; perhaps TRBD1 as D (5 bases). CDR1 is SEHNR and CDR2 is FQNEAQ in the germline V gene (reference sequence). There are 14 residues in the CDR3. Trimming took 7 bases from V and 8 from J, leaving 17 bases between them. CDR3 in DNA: TGTGCCAGCAAGTCCCAACGAGAGGGGGAAAAACTGTTTTTT. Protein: CASKSQREGEKLFF.

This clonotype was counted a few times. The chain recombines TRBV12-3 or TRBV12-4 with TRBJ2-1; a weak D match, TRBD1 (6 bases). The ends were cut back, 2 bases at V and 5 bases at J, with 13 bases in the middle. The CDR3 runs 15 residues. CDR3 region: CASSLTGHRDNEQFF. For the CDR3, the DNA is TGTGCCAGCAGTTTAACGGGACATAGGGACAATGAGCAGTTCTTC.

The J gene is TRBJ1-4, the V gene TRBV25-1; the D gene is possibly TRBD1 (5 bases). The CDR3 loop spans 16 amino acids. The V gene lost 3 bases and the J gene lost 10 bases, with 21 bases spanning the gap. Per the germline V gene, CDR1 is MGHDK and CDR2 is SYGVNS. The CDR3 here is CASSDHTGTSVGKLFF. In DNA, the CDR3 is TGTGCCAGCAGTGATCATACCGGGACCTCAGTGGGAAAACTGTTTTTT.

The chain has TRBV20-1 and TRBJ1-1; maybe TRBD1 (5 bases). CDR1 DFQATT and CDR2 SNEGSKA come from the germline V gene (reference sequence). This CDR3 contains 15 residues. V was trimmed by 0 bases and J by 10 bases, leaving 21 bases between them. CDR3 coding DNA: TGCAGTGCTAGAGACGGGGGATTTCTCGAACGGGGAGCTTTCTTT. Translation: CSARDGGFLERGAFF.

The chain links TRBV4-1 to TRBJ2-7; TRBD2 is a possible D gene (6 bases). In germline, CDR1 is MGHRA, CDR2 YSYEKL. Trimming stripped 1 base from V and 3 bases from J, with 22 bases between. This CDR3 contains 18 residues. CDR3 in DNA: TGCGCCAGCAGCCAAGGAGGAGGGTCGGAATTTGACTACTACGAGCAGTACTTC. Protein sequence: CASSQGGGSEFDYYEQYF.

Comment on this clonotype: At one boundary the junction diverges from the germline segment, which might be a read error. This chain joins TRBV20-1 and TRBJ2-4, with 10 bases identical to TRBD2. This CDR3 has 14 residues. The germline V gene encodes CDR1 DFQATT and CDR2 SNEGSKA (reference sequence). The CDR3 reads CSATPGLASNEQYF. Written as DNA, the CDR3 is TGTAGTGCTACTCCGGGACTAGCGAGCAATGAGCAGTACTTC.

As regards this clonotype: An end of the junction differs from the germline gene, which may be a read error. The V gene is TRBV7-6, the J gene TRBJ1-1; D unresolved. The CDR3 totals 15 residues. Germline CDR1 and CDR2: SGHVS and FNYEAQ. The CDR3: CAGSLAGSMNTEAFF. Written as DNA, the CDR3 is TGTGCCGGCAGCTTAGCAGGCAGCATGAACACTGAAGCTTTCTTT.

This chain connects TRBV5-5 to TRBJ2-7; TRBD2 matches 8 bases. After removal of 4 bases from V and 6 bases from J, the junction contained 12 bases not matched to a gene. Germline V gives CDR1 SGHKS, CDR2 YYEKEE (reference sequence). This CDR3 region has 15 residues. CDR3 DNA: TGTGCCAGCAGCGAACTAGCGGAGGCCACCTCCGAGCAGTACTTC. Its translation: CASSELAEATSEQYF.

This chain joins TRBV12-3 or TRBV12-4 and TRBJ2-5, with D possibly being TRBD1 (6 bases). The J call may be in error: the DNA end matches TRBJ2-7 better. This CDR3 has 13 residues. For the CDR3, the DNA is TGTGCCAGCAGTGGGCCAGGGGACCACGAGCAGTACTTC. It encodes CASSGPGDHEQYF.

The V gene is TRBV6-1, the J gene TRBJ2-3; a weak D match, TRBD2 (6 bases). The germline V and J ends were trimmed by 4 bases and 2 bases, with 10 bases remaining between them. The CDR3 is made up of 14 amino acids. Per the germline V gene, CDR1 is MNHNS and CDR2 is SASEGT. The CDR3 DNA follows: TGTGCCAGCAGTGCGGGGGAGGCCACAGATACGCAGTATTTT. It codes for CASSAGEATDTQYF.

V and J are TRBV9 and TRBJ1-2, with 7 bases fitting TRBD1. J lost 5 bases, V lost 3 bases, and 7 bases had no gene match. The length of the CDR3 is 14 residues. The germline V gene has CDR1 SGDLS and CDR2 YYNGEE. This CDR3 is CASSASTGNYGYTF. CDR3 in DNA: TGTGCCAGCAGCGCCTCGACAGGGAATTATGGCTACACCTTC.

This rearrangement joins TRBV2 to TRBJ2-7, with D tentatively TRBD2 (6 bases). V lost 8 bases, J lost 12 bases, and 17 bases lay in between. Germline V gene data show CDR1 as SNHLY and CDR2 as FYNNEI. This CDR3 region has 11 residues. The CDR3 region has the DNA TGTGCCAGCTTTGTTCTGGGGGGTCTGTACTTC. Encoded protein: CASFVLGGLYF.

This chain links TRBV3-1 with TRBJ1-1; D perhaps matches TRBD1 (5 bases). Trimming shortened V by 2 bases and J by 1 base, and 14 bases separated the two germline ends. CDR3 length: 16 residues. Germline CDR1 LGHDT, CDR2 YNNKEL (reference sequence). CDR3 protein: CASSQRGRGSNTEAFF. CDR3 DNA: TGTGCCAGCAGCCAAAGAGGTCGGGGGTCGAACACTGAAGCTTTCTTT.

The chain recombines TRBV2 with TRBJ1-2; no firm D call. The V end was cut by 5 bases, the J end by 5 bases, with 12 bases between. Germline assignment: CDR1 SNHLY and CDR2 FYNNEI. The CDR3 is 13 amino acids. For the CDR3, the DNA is TGTGCCAGCAGTCGAACAGAGATGTATGGCTACACCTTC. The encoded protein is CASSRTEMYGYTF.

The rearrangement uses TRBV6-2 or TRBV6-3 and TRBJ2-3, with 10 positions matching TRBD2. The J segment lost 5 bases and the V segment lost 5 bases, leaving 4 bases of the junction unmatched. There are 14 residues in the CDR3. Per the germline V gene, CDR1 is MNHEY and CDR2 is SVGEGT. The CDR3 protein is CASSTSGVVDTQYF. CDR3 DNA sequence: TGTGCCAGCAGTACTAGCGGGGTAGTAGATACGCAGTATTTT.

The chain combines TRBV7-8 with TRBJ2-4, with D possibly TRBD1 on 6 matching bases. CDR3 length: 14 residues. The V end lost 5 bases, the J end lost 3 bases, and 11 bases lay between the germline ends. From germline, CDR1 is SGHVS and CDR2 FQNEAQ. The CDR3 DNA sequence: TGTGCCAGCAGCGTAGGGGACATCAAAAACATTCAGTACTTC. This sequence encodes CASSVGDIKNIQYF.

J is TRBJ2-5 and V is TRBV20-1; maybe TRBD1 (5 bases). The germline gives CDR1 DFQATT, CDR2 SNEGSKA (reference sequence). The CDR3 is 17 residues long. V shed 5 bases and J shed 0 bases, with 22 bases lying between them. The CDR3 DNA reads TGCAGTGCTGCATTACGTCTGGGCAGGGCCCACCAAGAGACCCAGTACTTC. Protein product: CSAALRLGRAHQETQYF.

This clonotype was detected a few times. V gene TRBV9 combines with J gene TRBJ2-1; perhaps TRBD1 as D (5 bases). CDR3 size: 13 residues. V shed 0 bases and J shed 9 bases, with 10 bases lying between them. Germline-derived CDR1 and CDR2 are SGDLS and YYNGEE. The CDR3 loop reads CASSVVGAVEQFF. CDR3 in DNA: TGTGCCAGCAGCGTAGTTGGGGCCGTTGAGCAGTTCTTC.

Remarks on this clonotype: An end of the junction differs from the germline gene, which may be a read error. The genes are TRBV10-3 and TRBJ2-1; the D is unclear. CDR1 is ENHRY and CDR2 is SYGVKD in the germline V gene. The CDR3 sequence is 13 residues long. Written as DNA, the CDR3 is TGTGCCGTCAGTGAAGGGTTAGTAGTTGAGCAGTTCTTC. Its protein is CAVSEGLVVEQFF.

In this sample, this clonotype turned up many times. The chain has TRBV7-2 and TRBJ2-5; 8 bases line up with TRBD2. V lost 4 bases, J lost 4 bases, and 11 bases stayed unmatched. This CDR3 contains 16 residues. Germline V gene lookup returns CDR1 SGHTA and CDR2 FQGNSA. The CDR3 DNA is TGTGCCAGCAGCTCGGTTTCGGGACTAGGGGGAGAGACCCAGTACTTC. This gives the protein CASSSVSGLGGETQYF.

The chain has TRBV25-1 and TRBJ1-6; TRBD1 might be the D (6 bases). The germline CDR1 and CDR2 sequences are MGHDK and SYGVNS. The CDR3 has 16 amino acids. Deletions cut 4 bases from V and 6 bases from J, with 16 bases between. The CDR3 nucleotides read TGTGCCAGCAGTGGAAATAACAGGGCTCGTAATTCACCCCTCCACTTT. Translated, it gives CASSGNNRARNSPLHF.

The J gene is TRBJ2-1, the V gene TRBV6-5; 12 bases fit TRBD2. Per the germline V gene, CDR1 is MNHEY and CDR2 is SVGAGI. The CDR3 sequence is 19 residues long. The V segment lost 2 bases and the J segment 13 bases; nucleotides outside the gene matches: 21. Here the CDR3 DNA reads TGTGCCAGCAGTTACGAGCGGACTAGCGGGGCATCGTCCGGACGGAGACAGTTCTTC. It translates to CASSYERTSGASSGRRQFF.

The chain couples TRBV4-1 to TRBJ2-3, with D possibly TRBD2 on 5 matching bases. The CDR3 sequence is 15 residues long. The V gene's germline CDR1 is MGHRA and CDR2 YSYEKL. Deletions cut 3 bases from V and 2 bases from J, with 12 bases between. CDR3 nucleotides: TGCGCCAGCAGCCATCGACTACAGTCCACAGATACGCAGTATTTT. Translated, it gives CASSHRLQSTDTQYF.

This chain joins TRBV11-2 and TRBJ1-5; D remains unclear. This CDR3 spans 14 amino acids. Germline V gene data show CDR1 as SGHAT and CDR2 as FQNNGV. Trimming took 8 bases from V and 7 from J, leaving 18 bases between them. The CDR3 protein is CASSRHLEGQPQHF. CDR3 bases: TGTGCCAGCTCGAGGCACTTAGAGGGACAGCCCCAGCATTTT. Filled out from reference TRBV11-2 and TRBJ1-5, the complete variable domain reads EAGVAQSPRYKIIEKRQSVAFWCNPISGHATLYWYQQILGQGPKLLIQFQNNGVVDDSQLPKDRFSAERLKGVDSTLKIQPAKLEDSAVYLCASSRHLEGQPQHFGDGTRLSIL.